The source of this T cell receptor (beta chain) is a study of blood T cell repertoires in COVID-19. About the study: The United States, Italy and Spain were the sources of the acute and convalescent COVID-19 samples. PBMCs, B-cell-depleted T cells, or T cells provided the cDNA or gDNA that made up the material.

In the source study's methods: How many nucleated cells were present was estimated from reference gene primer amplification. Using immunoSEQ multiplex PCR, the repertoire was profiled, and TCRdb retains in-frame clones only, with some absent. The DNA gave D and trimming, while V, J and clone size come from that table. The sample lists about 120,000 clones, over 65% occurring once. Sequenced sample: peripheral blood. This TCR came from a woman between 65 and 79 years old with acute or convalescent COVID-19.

CDR3 DNA: TGTGCCAGCAGGTCTACAGGGGGCTATGGCTACACCTTC. The encoded protein is CASRSTGGYGYTF. The rearrangement joins TRBV12-3 or TRBV12-4 to TRBJ1-2; 8 nucleotides line up with TRBD1. V shed 6 bases, J shed 4 bases, and the junction held 4 bases outside the gene matches. The CDR3 runs 13 residues.